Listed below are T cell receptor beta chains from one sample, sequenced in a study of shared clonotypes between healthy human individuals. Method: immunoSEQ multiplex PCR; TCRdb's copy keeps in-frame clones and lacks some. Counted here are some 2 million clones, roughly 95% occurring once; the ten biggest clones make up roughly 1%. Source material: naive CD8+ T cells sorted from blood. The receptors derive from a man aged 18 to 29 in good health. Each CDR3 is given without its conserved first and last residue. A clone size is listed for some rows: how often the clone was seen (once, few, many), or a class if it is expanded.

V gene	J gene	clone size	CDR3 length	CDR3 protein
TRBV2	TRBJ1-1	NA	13	ASSEEVKMNTEAF
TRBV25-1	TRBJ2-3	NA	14	ASSESASRRVDTQY
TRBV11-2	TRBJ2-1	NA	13	ASSLNPSGSNEQF
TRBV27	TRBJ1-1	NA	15	ASSLSLAAGDWTEAF
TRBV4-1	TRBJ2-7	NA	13	ASSQERAGGYEQY
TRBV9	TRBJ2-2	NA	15	ASSVDLSEANTGELF
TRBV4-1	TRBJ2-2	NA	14	ASSSPGVGDTGELF
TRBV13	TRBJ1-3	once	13	ASSFGASAGNTIY
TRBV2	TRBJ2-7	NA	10	ASSEVLYEQY
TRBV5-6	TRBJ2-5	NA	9	ASSTGETQY
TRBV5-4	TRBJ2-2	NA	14	ASSLEGQGATGELF
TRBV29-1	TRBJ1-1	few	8	SVVGAEAF
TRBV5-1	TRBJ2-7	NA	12	ASSLARQTYEQY
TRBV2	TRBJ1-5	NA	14	ASSEVSFGQGQPQH
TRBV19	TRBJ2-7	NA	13	ASTPSGDSSYEQY
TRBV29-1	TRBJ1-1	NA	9	SGQGYTEAF
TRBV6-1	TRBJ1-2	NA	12	ASTPGGTNYGYT
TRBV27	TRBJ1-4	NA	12	ASSLQATNEKLF
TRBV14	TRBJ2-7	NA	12	ASSQWAGLYEQY
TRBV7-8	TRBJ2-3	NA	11	ASSKWTADTQY
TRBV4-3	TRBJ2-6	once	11	ASRGSGANVLT
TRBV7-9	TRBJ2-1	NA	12	ASSSGTPLNEQF
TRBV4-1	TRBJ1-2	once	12	ASSQVTVGYGYT
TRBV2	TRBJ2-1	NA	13	ASSERGLLYNEQF
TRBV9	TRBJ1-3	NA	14	ASSIDRVPVGNTIY
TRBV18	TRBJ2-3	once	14	ASSPPRAGATDTQY
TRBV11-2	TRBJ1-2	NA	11	ASVGGRHYGYT
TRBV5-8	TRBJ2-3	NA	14	ASSLAGFLNTDTQY
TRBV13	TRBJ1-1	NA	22	ASSLPRGISRTAVKGIVDTEAF
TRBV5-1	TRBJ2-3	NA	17	ASSRQIGLGSGSTDTQY
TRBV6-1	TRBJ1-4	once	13	ASSVTATTNEKLF
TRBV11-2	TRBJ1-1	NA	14	ASSLELTGGPTEAF
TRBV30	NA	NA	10	AWKDMTYEQY
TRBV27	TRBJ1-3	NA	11	ASSLEWGNTIY
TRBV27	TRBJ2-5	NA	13	ASSLSAGNQETQY
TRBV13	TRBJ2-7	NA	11	ASSGAPSPEQY
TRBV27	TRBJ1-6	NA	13	ASSLGQGDYSPLH
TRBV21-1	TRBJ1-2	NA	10	ASTKGDAGYT
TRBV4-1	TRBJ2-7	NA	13	ASSQGGITGYEQY
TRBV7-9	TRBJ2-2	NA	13	ASSQGEMNTGELF
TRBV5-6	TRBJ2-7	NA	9	ASSSGAEQY